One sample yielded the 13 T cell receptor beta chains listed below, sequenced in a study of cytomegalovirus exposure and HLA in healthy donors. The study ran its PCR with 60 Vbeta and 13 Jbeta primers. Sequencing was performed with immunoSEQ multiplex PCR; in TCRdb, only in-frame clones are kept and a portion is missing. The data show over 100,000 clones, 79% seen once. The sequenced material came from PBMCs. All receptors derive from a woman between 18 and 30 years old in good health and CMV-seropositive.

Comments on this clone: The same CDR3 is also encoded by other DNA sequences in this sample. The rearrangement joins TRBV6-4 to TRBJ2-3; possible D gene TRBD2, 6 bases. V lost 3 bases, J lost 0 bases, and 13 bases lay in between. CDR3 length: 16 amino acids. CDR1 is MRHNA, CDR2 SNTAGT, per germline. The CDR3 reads CASSEEGPASTDTQYF. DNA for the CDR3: TGTGCCAGCAGTGAGGAGGGGCCCGCAAGCACAGATACGCAGTATTTT.

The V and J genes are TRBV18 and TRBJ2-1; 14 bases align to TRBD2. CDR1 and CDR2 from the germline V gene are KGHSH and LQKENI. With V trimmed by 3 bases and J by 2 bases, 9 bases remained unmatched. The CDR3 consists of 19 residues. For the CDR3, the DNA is TGTGCCAGCTCACCCGGACTAGCGGGAGGATTCTTGACCTACAATGAGCAGTTCTTC. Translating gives CASSPGLAGGFLTYNEQFF.

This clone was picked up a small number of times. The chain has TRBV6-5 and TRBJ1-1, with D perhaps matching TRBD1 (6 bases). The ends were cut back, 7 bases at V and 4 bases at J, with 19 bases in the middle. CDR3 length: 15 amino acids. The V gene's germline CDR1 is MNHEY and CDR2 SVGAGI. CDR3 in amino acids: CASTEGGGEATEAFF. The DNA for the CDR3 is TGTGCCAGCACCGAAGGGGGAGGGGAGGCCACTGAAGCTTTCTTT.

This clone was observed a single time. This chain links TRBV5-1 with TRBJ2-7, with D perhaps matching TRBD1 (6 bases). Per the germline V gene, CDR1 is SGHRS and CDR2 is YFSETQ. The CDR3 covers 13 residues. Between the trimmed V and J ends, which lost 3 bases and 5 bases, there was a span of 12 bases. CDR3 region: CASSSTQGNEQYF. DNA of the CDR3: TGCGCCAGCAGCTCGACACAGGGTAACGAGCAGTACTTC.

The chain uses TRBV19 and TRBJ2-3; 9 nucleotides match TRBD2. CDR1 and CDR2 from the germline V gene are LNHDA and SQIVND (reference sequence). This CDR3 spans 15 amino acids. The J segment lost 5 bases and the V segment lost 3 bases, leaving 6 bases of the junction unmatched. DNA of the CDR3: TGTGCCAGTAGTATGGAGCGGGAGGTCGGAGATACGCAGTATTTT. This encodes CASSMEREVGDTQYF.

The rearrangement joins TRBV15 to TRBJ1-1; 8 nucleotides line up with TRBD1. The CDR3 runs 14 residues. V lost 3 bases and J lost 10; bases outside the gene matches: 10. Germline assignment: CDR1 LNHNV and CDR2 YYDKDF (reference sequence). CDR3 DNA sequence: TGTGCCACCAGCAGGGCAACAGGGGGTCTTAGAGCTTTCTTT. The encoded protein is CATSRATGGLRAFF.

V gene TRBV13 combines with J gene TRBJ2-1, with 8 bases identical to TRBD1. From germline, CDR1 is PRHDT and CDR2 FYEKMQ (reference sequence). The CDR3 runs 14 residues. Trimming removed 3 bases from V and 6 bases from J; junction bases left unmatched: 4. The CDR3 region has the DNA TGTGCCAGCAGCTTCGGCAGGGGGCGCAATGAGCAGTTCTTC. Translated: CASSFGRGRNEQFF. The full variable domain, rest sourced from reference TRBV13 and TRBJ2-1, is AAGVIQSPRHLIKEKRETATLKCYPIPRHDTVYWYQQGPGQDPQFLISFYEKMQSDKGSIPDRFSAQQFSDYHSELNMSSLELGDSALYFCASSFGRGRNEQFFGPGTRLTVL.

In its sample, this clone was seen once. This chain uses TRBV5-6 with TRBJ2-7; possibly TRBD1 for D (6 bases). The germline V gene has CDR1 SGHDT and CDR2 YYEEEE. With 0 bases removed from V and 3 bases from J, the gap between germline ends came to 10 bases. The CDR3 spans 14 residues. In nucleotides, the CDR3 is TGTGCCAGCAGCTTGGATCCAGGGGACTACGAGCAGTACTTC. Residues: CASSLDPGDYEQYF.

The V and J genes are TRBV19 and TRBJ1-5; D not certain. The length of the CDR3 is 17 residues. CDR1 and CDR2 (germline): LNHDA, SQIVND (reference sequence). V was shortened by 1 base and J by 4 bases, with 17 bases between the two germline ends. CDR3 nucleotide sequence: TGTGCCAGTAGTATAGGTTATCAGTTAACAGAGAATCAGCCCCAGCATTTT. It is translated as CASSIGYQLTENQPQHF.

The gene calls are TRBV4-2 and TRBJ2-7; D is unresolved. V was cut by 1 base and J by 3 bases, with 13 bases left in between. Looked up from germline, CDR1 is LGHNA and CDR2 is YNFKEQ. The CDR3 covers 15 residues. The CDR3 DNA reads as TGTGCCAGCAGCCAAGTTTTGGCTTCCCACTACGAGCAGTACTTC. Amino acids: CASSQVLASHYEQYF.

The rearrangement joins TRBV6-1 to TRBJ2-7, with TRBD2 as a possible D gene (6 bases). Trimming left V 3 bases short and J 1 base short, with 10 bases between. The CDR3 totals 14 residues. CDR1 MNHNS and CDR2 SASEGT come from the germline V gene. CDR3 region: CASSDRDLSYEQYF. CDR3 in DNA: TGTGCCAGCAGTGACCGGGACTTGTCCTACGAGCAGTACTTC.

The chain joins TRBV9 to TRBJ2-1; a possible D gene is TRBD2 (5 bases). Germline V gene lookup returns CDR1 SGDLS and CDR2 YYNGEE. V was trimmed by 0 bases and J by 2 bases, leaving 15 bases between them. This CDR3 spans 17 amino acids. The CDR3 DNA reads TGTGCCAGCAGCGTAGGCCTAGCCTACTACCCCTACAATGAGCAGTTCTTC. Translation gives CASSVGLAYYPYNEQFF.

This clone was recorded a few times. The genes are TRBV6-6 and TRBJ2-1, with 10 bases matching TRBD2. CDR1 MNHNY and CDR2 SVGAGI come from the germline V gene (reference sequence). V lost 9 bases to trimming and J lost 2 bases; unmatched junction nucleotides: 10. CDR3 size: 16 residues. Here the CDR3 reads CASLSGGGLPYNEQFF. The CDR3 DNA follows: TGTGCCAGTCTAAGCGGGGGGGGCCTCCCCTACAATGAGCAGTTCTTC.